This is a list of T cell receptor beta chains from one sample in a study of T cell changes during pregnancy in multiple sclerosis. Method: immunoSEQ multiplex PCR; TCRdb's copy keeps in-frame clones and lacks some. The profile shows about 44,000 clones, roughly 90% of them singletons. This specimen was CD4+ T cells from peripheral blood mononuclear cells, taken before pregnancy. Receptors originate from a female donor with multiple sclerosis, enrolled in a pregnancy study. The CDR3 runs from the conserved cysteine through the conserved F or W. D genes are given only for firm matches. Size tells how often a clone was seen (once, few, many) or the class of an expanded clone, and some rows leave it out.

v_call: TRBV19; j_call: TRBJ2-7; clone_size: -; d_call: -; cdr3_aa: CASSTTGIAYEQYF; cdr3_nt: TGTGCCAGTAGTACCACAGGGATCGCCTACGAGCAGTACTTC
v_call: TRBV28; j_call: TRBJ1-2; clone_size: -; d_call: -; cdr3_aa: CAIRTDSSGYGYTF; cdr3_nt: TGTGCCATCCGAACGGACAGTTCTGGCTATGGCTACACCTTC
v_call: TRBV5-4; j_call: TRBJ2-5; clone_size: -; d_call: TRBD2; cdr3_aa: CASSLGLAGVKETQYF; cdr3_nt: TGTGCCAGCAGCTTGGGACTAGCGGGGGTTAAAGAGACCCAGTACTTC
v_call: TRBV5-1; j_call: TRBJ1-4; clone_size: -; d_call: -; cdr3_aa: CASKLKGSNEKLFF; cdr3_nt: TGCGCCAGCAAGCTTAAGGGGTCTAATGAAAAACTGTTTTTT
v_call: TRBV2; j_call: TRBJ1-2; clone_size: -; d_call: -; cdr3_aa: CASSESSYGYTF; cdr3_nt: TGTGCCAGCAGTGAAAGTAGCTATGGCTACACCTTC
v_call: TRBV5-1; j_call: TRBJ1-5; clone_size: -; d_call: TRBD1; cdr3_aa: CASRPGTGWGQPQHF; cdr3_nt: TGCGCCAGCAGACCAGGGACAGGGTGGGGTCAGCCCCAGCATTTT
v_call: TRBV6-5; j_call: TRBJ2-7; clone_size: -; d_call: TRBD1; cdr3_aa: CASRDRLINSYEQYF; cdr3_nt: TGTGCCTCAAGGGACAGATTAATAAACTCCTACGAGCAGTACTTC
v_call: TRBV5-6; j_call: TRBJ2-4; clone_size: -; d_call: TRBD2; cdr3_aa: CASSLEGGGDLRYF; cdr3_nt: TGTGCCAGCAGCTTGGAAGGCGGGGGGGACCTTCGGTACTTC
v_call: TRBV28; j_call: TRBJ1-2; clone_size: -; d_call: -; cdr3_aa: CASRHPPPNYGYTF; cdr3_nt: TGTGCCAGCAGACACCCCCCCCCTAACTATGGCTACACCTTC
v_call: TRBV30; j_call: TRBJ1-2; clone_size: -; d_call: -; cdr3_aa: CARVPLRGSNYGYTF; cdr3_nt: TGTGCCCGGGTCCCACTTAGAGGATCTAACTATGGCTACACCTTC
v_call: TRBV19; j_call: TRBJ1-5; clone_size: few; d_call: TRBD1; cdr3_aa: CASSIPGQGSQPQHF; cdr3_nt: TGTGCCAGTAGTATCCCCGGACAGGGAAGCCAGCCCCAGCATTTT
v_call: TRBV6-6; j_call: TRBJ1-1; clone_size: -; d_call: TRBD1; cdr3_aa: CASSSRTGGTEAFF; cdr3_nt: TGTGCCAGCAGTTCGCGGACAGGGGGCACTGAAGCTTTCTTT
v_call: TRBV6-4; j_call: TRBJ2-2; clone_size: -; d_call: -; cdr3_aa: CASRWTVSFANTGELFF; cdr3_nt: TGTGCCAGCCGCTGGACAGTAAGCTTCGCGAACACCGGGGAGCTGTTTTTT
v_call: TRBV25-1; j_call: TRBJ2-7; clone_size: -; d_call: TRBD1; cdr3_aa: CASSGIQGVTLREQYF; cdr3_nt: TGTGCCAGCAGTGGGATACAGGGGGTGACCCTAAGGGAGCAGTACTTC
v_call: TRBV2; j_call: TRBJ2-5; clone_size: -; d_call: -; cdr3_aa: CASSYQETQYF; cdr3_nt: TGTGCCAGCAGTTATCAAGAGACCCAGTACTTC
v_call: TRBV2; j_call: TRBJ2-2; clone_size: -; d_call: -; cdr3_aa: CASSDVRGNTGELFF; cdr3_nt: TGTGCCAGCAGTGATGTCCGGGGGAACACCGGGGAGCTGTTTTTT
v_call: TRBV11-2; j_call: TRBJ2-5; clone_size: -; d_call: TRBD2; cdr3_aa: CASSQGTSGRALETQYF; cdr3_nt: TGTGCCAGCAGCCAGGGGACTAGCGGGAGGGCTTTGGAGACCCAGTACTTC
v_call: TRBV27; j_call: TRBJ2-7; clone_size: -; d_call: TRBD2; cdr3_aa: CASSIPGTSGTLWEQYF; cdr3_nt: TGTGCCAGCTCGATCCCGGGGACTAGCGGGACCCTCTGGGAGCAGTACTTC
v_call: TRBV28; j_call: TRBJ2-7; clone_size: -; d_call: -; cdr3_aa: CASSLSRELRAYF; cdr3_nt: TGTGCCAGCAGTTTATCCCGGGAACTGAGAGCGTACTTC
v_call: TRBV18; j_call: TRBJ1-2; clone_size: -; d_call: -; cdr3_aa: CASSPPRVGLGGYTF; cdr3_nt: TGTGCCAGCTCACCACCCCGAGTAGGTTTGGGCGGCTACACCTTC
v_call: TRBV9; j_call: TRBJ1-2; clone_size: -; d_call: -; cdr3_aa: CASSSSAREDYGYTF; cdr3_nt: TGTGCCAGCAGCTCGTCGGCCAGGGAGGACTATGGCTACACCTTC
v_call: TRBV10-3; j_call: TRBJ1-1; clone_size: -; d_call: -; cdr3_aa: CAISESGYTEAFF; cdr3_nt: TGTGCCATCAGTGAGTCCGGGTACACTGAAGCTTTCTTT
v_call: TRBV4-1; j_call: TRBJ1-2; clone_size: -; d_call: -; cdr3_aa: CASSSRSLAVNYGYTF; cdr3_nt: TGCGCCAGCAGCTCGCGGTCCCTAGCAGTGAACTATGGCTACACCTTC
v_call: TRBV6-6; j_call: TRBJ2-1; clone_size: -; d_call: -; cdr3_aa: CASSESSSYNEQFF; cdr3_nt: TGTGCCAGCAGTGAGTCGAGCTCCTACAATGAGCAGTTCTTC
v_call: TRBV5-4; j_call: TRBJ2-2; clone_size: once; d_call: -; cdr3_aa: CASSLVGRGITGELFF; cdr3_nt: TGTGCCAGCAGCTTGGTAGGGAGAGGTATCACCGGGGAGCTGTTTTTT
v_call: TRBV11-2; j_call: TRBJ2-7; clone_size: -; d_call: TRBD1; cdr3_aa: CASSLSQGAISYEQYF; cdr3_nt: TGTGCCAGCAGCTTATCACAGGGGGCCATCTCCTACGAGCAGTACTTC
v_call: TRBV6-1; j_call: TRBJ2-1; clone_size: -; d_call: -; cdr3_aa: CASSPVTRDNEQFF; cdr3_nt: TGTGCCAGCAGCCCGGTAACTAGAGACAATGAGCAGTTCTTC
v_call: TRBV6-1; j_call: TRBJ1-5; clone_size: -; d_call: -; cdr3_aa: CASSEGLISNQPQHF; cdr3_nt: TGTGCCAGCAGTGAGGGCCTCATTAGCAATCAGCCCCAGCATTTT
v_call: TRBV5-1; j_call: TRBJ2-1; clone_size: -; d_call: TRBD1; cdr3_aa: CASSSTGTGGYEQFF; cdr3_nt: TGCGCCAGCAGCTCAACCGGGACAGGGGGCTATGAGCAGTTCTTC
v_call: TRBV7-2; j_call: TRBJ1-1; clone_size: once; d_call: -; cdr3_aa: CASSLQGGTEAFF; cdr3_nt: TGTGCCAGCAGCCTCCAAGGGGGCACTGAAGCTTTCTTT
v_call: TRBV10-3; j_call: TRBJ1-1; clone_size: -; d_call: -; cdr3_aa: CAITPLGGTEAFF; cdr3_nt: TGTGCCATCACCCCTTTAGGGGGAACTGAAGCTTTCTTT
v_call: TRBV5-1; j_call: TRBJ2-7; clone_size: -; d_call: TRBD2; cdr3_aa: CASSSGLASYEQYF; cdr3_nt: TGCGCCAGCAGCTCCGGACTAGCGTCCTACGAGCAGTACTTC
v_call: TRBV30; j_call: TRBJ1-2; clone_size: -; d_call: -; cdr3_aa: CAWSTSTGRTYGYTF; cdr3_nt: TGTGCCTGGAGTACCTCGACAGGAAGGACTTATGGCTACACCTTC
v_call: TRBV5-1; j_call: TRBJ2-7; clone_size: -; d_call: TRBD2; cdr3_aa: CASSLAAGAAYEQYF; cdr3_nt: TGCGCCAGCAGCTTGGCAGCGGGGGCCGCCTACGAGCAGTACTTC
v_call: TRBV30; j_call: TRBJ2-1; clone_size: -; d_call: TRBD2; cdr3_aa: CAWSEATSGRTYAFYEQFF; cdr3_nt: TGTGCCTGGAGTGAGGCGACTAGCGGGAGGACTTACGCTTTCTATGAGCAGTTCTTC
v_call: TRBV7-3; j_call: TRBJ1-1; clone_size: few; d_call: TRBD1; cdr3_aa: CASSMGQGEGEAFF; cdr3_nt: TGTGCCAGCAGTATGGGACAGGGCGAGGGTGAAGCTTTCTTT
v_call: TRBV25-1; j_call: TRBJ1-1; clone_size: -; d_call: -; cdr3_aa: CASTRGNTEAFF; cdr3_nt: TGTGCCAGCACGCGGGGGAACACTGAAGCTTTCTTT
v_call: TRBV9; j_call: TRBJ2-1; clone_size: -; d_call: TRBD1; cdr3_aa: CASSVAYRGREQFF; cdr3_nt: TGTGCCAGCAGCGTAGCCTACAGGGGCCGGGAGCAGTTCTTC
v_call: TRBV10-3; j_call: TRBJ2-5; clone_size: -; d_call: TRBD2; cdr3_aa: CAISDRRGGKETQYF; cdr3_nt: TGTGCCATCAGTGATCGGCGGGGGGGGAAAGAGACCCAGTACTTC
v_call: TRBV5-1; j_call: TRBJ2-1; clone_size: -; d_call: -; cdr3_aa: CASSSLTLAVPTYNEQFF; cdr3_nt: TGCGCCAGCAGCTCTTTGACTTTAGCGGTACCCACCTACAATGAGCAGTTCTTC
v_call: TRBV5-1; j_call: TRBJ2-4; clone_size: -; d_call: TRBD2; cdr3_aa: CASSSDKDGRDIQYF; cdr3_nt: TGCGCCAGCAGCTCGGACAAGGACGGGAGGGACATTCAGTACTTC
v_call: TRBV6-1; j_call: TRBJ1-1; clone_size: -; d_call: -; cdr3_aa: CASRLSRGNTEAFF; cdr3_nt: TGTGCCAGCAGGTTAAGCAGGGGGAACACTGAAGCTTTCTTT
v_call: TRBV18; j_call: TRBJ2-5; clone_size: -; d_call: TRBD1; cdr3_aa: CASSTKAGGGETQYF; cdr3_nt: TGTGCCAGCTCCACCAAGGCAGGGGGCGGAGAGACCCAGTACTTC
v_call: TRBV9; j_call: TRBJ1-2; clone_size: once; d_call: TRBD1; cdr3_aa: CASSSRGQGVDYGYTF; cdr3_nt: TGTGCCAGCAGCTCAAGGGGACAGGGGGTCGACTATGGCTACACCTTC
v_call: TRBV7-2; j_call: TRBJ1-6; clone_size: -; d_call: -; cdr3_aa: CASSLAQGNSPLHF; cdr3_nt: TGTGCCAGCAGCTTAGCACAGGGCAATTCACCCCTCCACTTT
v_call: TRBV28; j_call: TRBJ2-1; clone_size: -; d_call: TRBD2; cdr3_aa: CASTPLGSGTSGYNEQFF; cdr3_nt: TGTGCCAGCACCCCCTTGGGGTCGGGGACTAGCGGTTACAATGAGCAGTTCTTC
v_call: TRBV9; j_call: TRBJ1-3; clone_size: -; d_call: TRBD1; cdr3_aa: CASSVDRVFSGNTIYF; cdr3_nt: TGTGCCAGCAGCGTCGACAGGGTCTTCTCTGGAAACACCATATATTTT
v_call: TRBV29-1; j_call: TRBJ1-1; clone_size: -; d_call: -; cdr3_aa: CSVGAARGTEAFF; cdr3_nt: TGCAGCGTTGGAGCCGCCAGGGGCACTGAAGCTTTCTTT
v_call: TRBV19; j_call: TRBJ1-2; clone_size: -; d_call: -; cdr3_aa: CASTPDRPHGYTF; cdr3_nt: TGTGCCAGTACCCCCGACAGGCCACATGGCTACACCTTC
v_call: TRBV28; j_call: TRBJ2-1; clone_size: -; d_call: -; cdr3_aa: CASSRAVTSIEQFF; cdr3_nt: TGTGCCAGCAGTCGGGCCGTTACTAGCATTGAGCAGTTCTTC
v_call: TRBV5-1; j_call: TRBJ2-3; clone_size: -; d_call: TRBD2; cdr3_aa: CASSLDSGKRTDTQYF; cdr3_nt: TGCGCCAGCAGCTTGGATAGCGGGAAGCGCACAGATACGCAGTATTTT
v_call: TRBV28; j_call: TRBJ2-2; clone_size: -; d_call: -; cdr3_aa: CASNQYSGTGELFF; cdr3_nt: TGTGCCAGCAACCAGTACTCGGGGACCGGGGAGCTGTTTTTT
v_call: TRBV2; j_call: TRBJ1-6; clone_size: -; d_call: -; cdr3_aa: CASTFNPQNSPLHF; cdr3_nt: TGTGCCAGCACTTTCAATCCACAGAATTCACCCCTCCACTTT
v_call: TRBV12-5; j_call: TRBJ2-2; clone_size: -; d_call: -; cdr3_aa: CASGLGPPRGTGELFF; cdr3_nt: TGTGCTAGTGGTTTGGGGCCCCCTAGAGGCACCGGGGAGCTGTTTTTT
v_call: TRBV29-1; j_call: TRBJ2-1; clone_size: -; d_call: TRBD2; cdr3_aa: CSVVRAGTSYNEQFF; cdr3_nt: TGCAGCGTTGTTAGGGCCGGGACTAGTTACAATGAGCAGTTCTTC